The source of this T cell receptor beta chain is a study of CD8 T cells in Susac syndrome (dated by TCRdb to the late 2010s). About the study as a whole: Among the sequenced Susac syndrome patients, six had clinically active disease and about eight were in clinical remission. At blood withdrawal, Susac syndrome patients were therapy-naive, treated with corticosteroids (with IVIg additionally given to some), or treated with IVIg alone. Whether CD8+ T cell activation and differentiation in Susac syndrome was antigen driven was tested using repertoire sequencing.

RNA was extracted using the RNeasy kit, and roughly 0.5 to 1 microgram was reverse transcribed with random hexamers. The immunoSEQ multiplex PCR assay, which covers 54 Vbeta and 13 Jbeta segments, was used to amplify TCR beta CDR3 regions. Bias from PCR amplification was corrected by using a synthetic template baseline for primer optimization and for computational correction. As for the original processing: Only productive sequences were kept, with reads annotated to V, D and J genes according to IMGT and analyzed in immunoSEQ Analyzer. Clonality was calculated as one minus the Shannon entropy normalized by log2 of the number of productive unique sequences. Public and private clones were assessed among the 100 most prevalent clones of each patient and control. A clone was defined as Susac-specific if it was absent from the healthy and MS cohorts, from roughly 1,000 published viral clones and from other ImmuneACCESS disease sequences. Through fastp at Q25 and MiXCR, TCRdb rebuilt clones from the public reads, retaining in-frame beta chains. Rows matching on CDR3 protein sequence are summarized as one entry with the most common DNA and genes. In this record, the V and J calls reflect TCRdb's handling and not the investigators' own analysis. A total of 120,000 to 150,000 distinct CDR3 sequences appear in this sample, around 95% of them only once. The ten biggest clones cover roughly 0.084% of the sample.

Summary of the overall study and its limitations: The CD4+ T cell repertoire of patients with Susac syndrome showed no detectable clonal expansion. The number of individuals in the TCR sequencing and HLA analysis was recognized as being relatively small.

Note on this clonotype: It has no known antigen specificity. Base qualities are missing; no much larger clone stands one base away.

Cut back by 4 bases and 7 bases, the V and J ends lie 14 bases apart. CDR1 and CDR2, looked up from the germline V gene, are SGHDT and YYEEEE. The CDR3 runs 13 amino acids, cysteine and phenylalanine included. The sequence is cut down to CDR3 DNA, 39 bases in frame from base 1. Peripheral blood CD8+ and CD4+ T cells from healthy donors, Susac syndrome patients and multiple sclerosis patients were profiled using high-throughput TCR beta sequencing. The Susac syndrome patients fulfilled recently defined diagnostic criteria for either definite or probable disease. CD8+ TEMRA cells were enriched by FACS, while bulk CD8+ and CD4+ T cells were purified by magnetic negative isolation. Blood was collected in EDTA tubes and processed within 24 hours, with PBMCs isolated through density gradient centrifugation. PBMCs destined for TCR sequencing were cryopreserved in liquid nitrogen and later thawed in a 37 °C water bath. The sorted or isolated CD4+, CD8+ and CD8+ TEMRA cells reached a purity of at least 90%.

Sequencing used CD4+ T cells from PBMCs. This TCR was recovered from a human donor with Susac syndrome. The chain was built from TRBV5-6 and TRBJ1-2; no confident D gene assignment can be made. Read as DNA, the sequence is TGTGCCAGCAGCCCACCCACGGGTCGTGGCTACACCTTC. This codes for CASSPPTGRGYTF.